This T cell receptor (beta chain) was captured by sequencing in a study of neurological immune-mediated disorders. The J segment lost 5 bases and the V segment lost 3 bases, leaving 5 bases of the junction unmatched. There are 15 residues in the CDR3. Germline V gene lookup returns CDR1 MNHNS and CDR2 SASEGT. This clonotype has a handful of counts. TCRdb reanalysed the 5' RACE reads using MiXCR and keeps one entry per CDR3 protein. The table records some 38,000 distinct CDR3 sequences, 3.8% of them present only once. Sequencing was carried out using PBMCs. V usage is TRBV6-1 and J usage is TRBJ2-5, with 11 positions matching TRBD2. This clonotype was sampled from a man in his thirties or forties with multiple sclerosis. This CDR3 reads CASSDVAGGRETQYF. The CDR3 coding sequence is TGTGCCAGCAGTGACGTAGCGGGGGGGCGGGAGACCCAGTACTTC.